This T cell receptor (beta chain) was sequenced during a study of T cells in Graves' hyperthyroidism and ophthalmopathy (dated by TCRdb to between 2018 and 2021). The study in broad terms: Peripheral blood samples were taken at the time of initial diagnosis, prior to any treatment. Thyroid tissue and blood T-cell repertoires from over 5 Graves' hyperthyroidism patients were also compared in the study. According to the paper, TCR Vbeta CDR3 sequencing was carried out on about 140 peripheral blood samples, which came from fewer than 50 ophthalmopathy, fewer than 80 hyperthyroidism and about 17 progressor patients. After sampling, hyperthyroidism patients received methimazole starting at 30 mg daily, and ophthalmopathy patients received high-dose intravenous methylprednisolone. Whether ophthalmopathy could be predicted prospectively was tested in an independent validation cohort made up of under 20 hyperthyroidism patients plus 17 patients who later progressed to ophthalmopathy. The 95 to 100 discovery patients were randomly split 7:3 into training and test sets. To identify TCR V-J signatures that set the groups apart, the researchers used a discovery cohort of more than 95 patients, made up of roughly 45 with Graves' ophthalmopathy and 57 with stable Graves' hyperthyroidism.

Findings and caveats that apply to the study as a whole: Most expanded thyroid clonotypes (frequency above 0.001) were also detected in blood, suggesting blood repertoires may reflect thyroid immune responses. During validation, the model predicted progression to ophthalmopathy a median of approximately 6.5 months ahead of onset, with almost 71% sensitivity and 72.22% specificity. A model built on a 13 V-J signature distinguished ophthalmopathy from stable hyperthyroidism, reaching about 88% sensitivity and under 84% specificity in cross-validation and 80%/75% in testing. Sample size was not statistically predetermined, and blinding of investigators to group allocation was not performed.

Stable Graves' hyperthyroidism was defined as no progression to ophthalmopathy during 18 months of follow-up. The hyperthyroidism patients were between 18 and 65 years old and newly diagnosed, with a disease duration of less than 2 months. Exclusion was applied to patients with uncontrolled infections, other autoimmune diseases, pregnancy or lactation. Diagnoses were established on the basis of clinical symptoms, serum thyroxine and TRAb, thyroid ultrasound, and orbital computed tomography. PBMCs were separated from approximately 9.9 ml of fresh peripheral blood using Ficoll-Paque density gradient centrifugation. Total RNA was extracted using Trizol reagent, and RNA quality was assessed on an Agilent 2100 Bioanalyzer. Amplification of TCR beta CDR3 regions was carried out from RNA transcripts. A first-round RT-PCR of the TCR CDR3 used the HTBI primer set with the Qiagen OneStep RT-PCR kit. A second multiplex PCR round built the libraries, followed by size selection and purification. Paired-end sequencing of the libraries was performed with 100 bp reads on an Illumina HiSeq2000. The paper's processing steps were these. Raw data were processed with SOAPnuke, discarding reads with adapters, uncalled bases, mean Phred below 15, or no exact constant-primer or identifier match. High-quality paired reads were merged with COPE v1.2.5, and unique nucleotide sequences were defined as clonotypes. MiTCR v1.1 was used to align the clonotypes against IMGT TRBV, TRBD and TRBJ reference segments. The analysis included only V-J combinations with a frequency above 0.0001, which together covered around 99% of the repertoires. The TCS score was defined as F50 (clonal expansion) divided by E x V (chaos), with BLOSUM62-based TCRdist calculated between CDR3 peptides within each V-J. Welch's t-statistics and random forest reduced around 510 V-J features to roughly 13, which were used in a naive Bayes classifier (R e1071). TCRdb redid the processing of the public reads, applying fastp at Q25 and MiXCR, and retained in-frame beta chains. Rows with one shared CDR3 protein collapse into an entry with the most common genes and DNA. In this record, the V and J calls reflect TCRdb's handling and not the investigators' own analysis. In this sample the table shows fewer than 550,000 distinct CDR3 sequences, 15% to 19% of which occur a single time. 7.5% to 8% of the sample is held by the ten biggest clonotypes.

Taken from cysteine to phenylalanine, the CDR3 has 15 residues. The retained sequence is limited to the CDR3, 45 bases, with the frame set at the first base. The germline V gene specifies SGHRS as CDR1 and YFSETQ as CDR2. V was cut back by 6 bases and J by 4 bases, leaving a gap of 17 bases between them. This clonotype was seen at least ten times. Its antigen is unknown. No much larger clonotype is one base removed from it; base qualities were not supplied. This chain joins TRBV5-1 to TRBJ2-1, with no confidently assigned D gene. The material sequenced was blood. The sequence derives from a woman under 30 with Graves' hyperthyroidism. The CDR3: CASKSPNSPYNEQFF. In nucleotide form, the sequence is TGCGCCAGCAAATCTCCTAATAGTCCTTACAATGAGCAGTTCTTC.